This T cell receptor beta chain was identified in a study of cytomegalovirus exposure and HLA in healthy donors. Looking at the study overall: Clustering assigned around 77% of the roughly 380 genotyped donors to the Caucasian-associated ancestry cluster. Findings and limits, study-wide: In vitro data verified a few CMV-associated chains as specific for CMV antigens.

Both 60 Vbeta primers and 13 Jbeta primers went into the PCR. Sequenced by immunoSEQ multiplex PCR; TCRdb stores in-frame clones only, minus some. The data hold roughly 180,000 clones, with about 9.4% observed a single time. There are a few counts of this clone. Its antigen is unknown. Each donor was nominally healthy when sampled (though unrecorded immune exposures were likely). Germline V lookup: CDR1 SGHRS, CDR2 YFSETQ. The CDR3 is 16 amino acids. Trimming removed 4 bases from V and 3 bases from J; junction bases left unmatched: 13. The sequencing input was PBMCs. The chain couples TRBV5-1 to TRBJ2-7; 7 bases map to TRBD1. This TCR derives from a woman aged 25 to 39 in good health and CMV-seropositive. CDR3 DNA sequence: TGCGCCAGCAGCACCGACAGGGCCCTAGTGTACTACGAGCAGTACTTC. Translating it yields CASSTDRALVYYEQYF.